The text below deals with one TCR beta chain. This record belongs to a study of blood T cell repertoires in COVID-19. On the study more broadly: Both acute and convalescent COVID-19 samples were obtained from the United States, Italy and Spain.

The CDR3 totals 16 residues. Trimming took off 2 bases at V and 5 bases at J, with 15 bases between the two ends. The germline CDR1 and CDR2 sequences are SEHNR and FQNEAQ (reference sequence). Measured with immunoSEQ multiplex PCR; TCRdb has only the in-frame clones, and not every one. The sample consists of around 260,000 clones, around 86% of them appearing once. The rearrangement uses TRBV7-9 and TRBJ2-2; the D gene is possibly TRBD2 (5 bases). The source of this sequence is a woman aged 40 to 50 who had recovered from COVID-19. The sample was peripheral blood. CDR3 sequence reads: CASSLREPGETGELFF. The CDR3 bases are TGTGCCAGCAGCTTACGAGAGCCTGGGGAGACCGGGGAGCTGTTTTTT.